One T cell receptor beta chain is described in this entry. CDR3 length: 14 residues. Germline V CDR1 and CDR2: SQVTM, ANQGSEA. The V and J ends lost 6 bases and 4 bases, in that order; junction bases with no gene match: 7. This record comes from a study of early T cells in non-severe SARS-CoV-2 infection. TCRdb processed the 5' RACE reads anew with MiXCR; each CDR3 protein has one entry. The data show some 60,000 distinct CDR3 sequences, roughly an eighth seen once. The specimen sequenced was whole blood. V and J are TRBV29-1 and TRBJ2-3, with 10 bases aligning to TRBD2. The receptor was derived from an adult who was a healthcare worker with PCR-confirmed SARS-CoV-2 infection or an uninfected control (not recorded which). CDR3 bases: TGCAGCGTCCCAGCGGGAGGGAGTTCAGATACGCAGTATTTT. Translation: CSVPAGGSSDTQYF.